The 32 T cell receptor beta chains reported below all come from one sample, sequenced in a study of monozygotic twins with inflammatory bowel disease. TCRdb re-called the 5' RACE reads and gives one entry per CDR3 protein, without DNA. The listing records around 230,000 distinct CDR3 sequences. Sequencing was carried out using blood. The receptor set was obtained from a human donor with ulcerative colitis or Crohn's disease, or a healthy co-twin of an affected twin (not recorded which).

The V call is TRBV7-9, the J call TRBJ1-6. CDR1 is SEHNR, CDR2 FQNEAQ, per germline (reference sequence). This CDR3 contains 15 residues. CDR3 sequence: CASSLATTNNSPLHF.

The chain carries TRBV6-1 and TRBJ1-6; no DNA is available, so the TRBD1 call from TCRdb remains unchecked. Looked up from germline, CDR1 is MNHNS and CDR2 is SASEGT. The CDR3 consists of 14 residues. CDR3: CASSGDRGNSPLHF.

This chain uses TRBV19 with TRBJ2-3; no DNA is available, so the TRBD1 call from TCRdb remains unchecked. This CDR3 is 15 amino acids long. CDR1 and CDR2 from the germline V gene are LNHDA and SQIVND (reference sequence). This chain's CDR3 is CASSSPRRGTDTQYF.

The V call is TRBV12-3 or TRBV12-4, the J call TRBJ1-5. This CDR3 has 13 amino acids. CDR3: CASSLQGGQPQHF.

The chain employs TRBV5-6 and TRBJ2-2; checking the TCRdb D call of TRBD1 is not possible without DNA. CDR1 and CDR2 (germline): SGHDT, YYEEEE. This CDR3 is 17 amino acids long. Here the CDR3 reads CASSFAPTGAGTGELFF.

V and J are TRBV12-3 or TRBV12-4 and TRBJ1-5. The CDR3 has 12 amino acids. The CDR3 reads CASSLAAQPQHF.

V usage is TRBV7-8 and J usage is TRBJ1-3. CDR1 and CDR2 from the germline V gene are SGHVS and FQNEAQ. The CDR3 is 15 residues long. The CDR3 is CASSLERTSGNTIYF.

The chain uses TRBV7-3 and TRBJ2-2. The CDR3 contains 15 residues. Germline values: CDR1 SGHTA, CDR2 FQGTGA. The chain's CDR3 is CASSLTKGHTGELLF. The entire variable domain, with the rest obtained from reference TRBV7-3 and TRBJ2-2, is as follows: GAGVSQTPSNKVTEKGKYVELRCDPISGHTALYWYRQSLGQGPEFLIYFQGTGAADDSGLPNDRFFAVRPEGSVSTLKIQRTERGDSAVYLCASSLTKGHTGELLFGEGSRLTVL.

V gene TRBV11-2 combines with J gene TRBJ2-3; lacking DNA, the TRBD1 call made by TCRdb goes unchecked. Germline V lookup: CDR1 SGHAT, CDR2 FQNNGV. CDR3 length: 15 amino acids. CDR3 sequence reads: CASSSEGARTDTQYF.

The chain has TRBV3-1 and TRBJ2-2; no DNA is available, so the TRBD1 call from TCRdb remains unchecked. Germline V gene data show CDR1 as LGHDT and CDR2 as YNNKEL (reference sequence). The CDR3 covers 15 residues. This CDR3 is CASSQNGGYTGELFF.

The chain joins TRBV7-9 to TRBJ1-2; TCRdb returns TRBD1, unconfirmable since there is no DNA. This CDR3 region has 15 residues. Germline CDR1 SEHNR, CDR2 FQNEAQ (reference sequence). This CDR3 is CASSLRRGPDYGYTF.

This chain connects TRBV20-1 to TRBJ2-2; TCRdb reports TRBD2, a call that lacks DNA to check it against. Germline V CDR1 and CDR2: DFQATT, SNEGSKA (reference sequence). This CDR3 has 14 residues. This chain's CDR3 is CSAKRGPYTGELFF.

The chain has TRBV7-2 and TRBJ1-1; checking the TCRdb D call of TRBD1 is not possible without DNA. The CDR3 is 15 residues long. Germline CDR1 is SGHTA and CDR2 is FQGNSA. The CDR3 is CASSLDQGEWNEAFF.

CDR3: CASSRGDMNGANVLTF. The chain couples TRBV6-2 or TRBV6-3 to TRBJ2-6; TCRdb selects TRBD1, and the lack of DNA leaves this call unchecked. CDR3 size: 16 residues. Germline V gene data show CDR1 as MNHEY and CDR2 as SVGEGT.

The CDR3 loop is CASSSGQGREKLFF. The chain recombines TRBV12-3 or TRBV12-4 with TRBJ1-4; as DNA is missing, the TRBD1 call by TCRdb cannot be tested. CDR3 length: 14 residues.

The chain recombines TRBV20-1 with TRBJ1-6; TCRdb outputs TRBD1, but without DNA this stays unchecked. Germline values: CDR1 DFQATT, CDR2 SNEGSKA (reference sequence). The CDR3 runs to 13 residues. The CDR3 sequence is CSARPPLNSPLHF.

The CDR3 sequence is CASSSEIIQETQYF. The rearrangement joins TRBV12-3 or TRBV12-4 to TRBJ2-5. This CDR3 spans 14 amino acids.

V gene TRBV6-5 combines with J gene TRBJ2-2; the D call from TCRdb, TRBD1, cannot be confirmed without DNA. The germline V gene encodes CDR1 MNHEY and CDR2 SVGAGI. The CDR3 is 17 residues long. The CDR3 here is CASSYSGGTVNTGELFF.

V and J are TRBV20-1 and TRBJ2-5; with no DNA, the TCRdb D assignment of TRBD2 cannot be verified. This CDR3 spans 14 amino acids. Per the germline V gene, CDR1 is DFQATT and CDR2 is SNEGSKA (reference sequence). CDR3 residues: CSAQRVAGKETQYF.

V and J are TRBV3-1 and TRBJ1-1; TCRdb selects TRBD1, and the lack of DNA leaves this call unchecked. The germline gives CDR1 LGHDT, CDR2 YNNKEL (reference sequence). The CDR3 runs 16 residues. CDR3 region: CASSQERQGAHTEAFF.

The chain combines TRBV20-1 with TRBJ2-7. Per germline, CDR1 DFQATT and CDR2 SNEGSKA (reference sequence). This CDR3 region has 14 residues. Here the CDR3 reads CSARDLGVTYEQYF.

V gene TRBV13 combines with J gene TRBJ1-1; TCRdb indicates TRBD1, and absent DNA this call remains unverified. The germline V gene has CDR1 PRHDT and CDR2 FYEKMQ (reference sequence). The CDR3 runs to 12 residues. This CDR3 is CATLVMNTEAFF.

The chain links TRBV12-3 or TRBV12-4 to TRBJ2-2; without DNA, the TCRdb call of TRBD1 cannot be checked. CDR3 length equals 13 residues. CDR3 region: CASSPLNTGELFF.

This CDR3 reads CASSREGATYNEQFF. The rearrangement links TRBV7-6 to TRBJ2-1; absent DNA, TCRdb's TRBD1 call cannot be checked. This CDR3 has 15 residues. Germline-derived CDR1 and CDR2 are SGHVS and FNYEAQ. The entire variable domain, with the rest obtained from reference TRBV7-6 and TRBJ2-1, is as follows: GAGVSQSPRYKVTKRGQDVALRCDPISGHVSLYWYRQALGQGPEFLTYFNYEAQQDKSGLPNDRFSAERPEGSISTLTIQRTEQRDSAMYRCASSREGATYNEQFFGPGTRLTVL.

This chain joins TRBV5-6 and TRBJ1-2. The CDR3 is 15 amino acids. Germline assignment: CDR1 SGHDT and CDR2 YYEEEE. CDR3 region: CASSLSDIRNYGYTF.

The chain recombines TRBV10-2 with TRBJ1-1. Germline CDR1 and CDR2: WSHSY and SAAADI. The length of the CDR3 is 15 residues. The CDR3 loop is CASSEHGRVNTEAFF.

This chain uses TRBV7-6 with TRBJ1-1; TCRdb calls TRBD1, which cannot be checked without DNA. The CDR3 consists of 20 residues. CDR1 and CDR2 from the germline V gene are SGHVS and FNYEAQ. CDR3 residues: CASSPPPRDREIANFLEAFF.

The chain is built from TRBV7-9 and TRBJ1-6; TCRdb calls TRBD1, which cannot be checked without DNA. The CDR3 covers 15 residues. Germline CDR1 and CDR2: SEHNR and FQNEAQ (reference sequence). The CDR3 is CASSLATGLGSPLHF. Supplemented by reference TRBV7-9 and TRBJ1-6, the full variable domain reads DTGVSQNPRHKITKRGQNVTFRCDPISEHNRLYWYRQTLGQGPEFLTYFQNEAQLEKSRLLSDRFSAERPKGSFSTLEIQRTEQGDSAMYLCASSLATGLGSPLHFGNGTRLTVT.

The V call is TRBV9, the J call TRBJ1-1. The CDR3 has 12 residues. Per the germline V gene, CDR1 is SGDLS and CDR2 is YYNGEE. This chain's CDR3 is CASGHSTTEAFF. The entire variable domain, with the rest obtained from reference TRBV9 and TRBJ1-1, is as follows: DSGVTQTPKHLITATGQRVTLRCSPRSGDLSVYWYQQSLDQGLQFLIQYYNGEERAKGNILERFSAQQFPDLHSELNLSSLELGDSALYFCASGHSTTEAFFGQGTRLTVV.

The chain uses TRBV5-1 and TRBJ2-7. CDR3 length: 14 amino acids. CDR1 and CDR2 (germline): SGHRS, YFSETQ. This CDR3 is CASSLGDFSYEQYF. Together with reference TRBV5-1 and TRBJ2-7, the CDR3 gives the full variable domain: KAGVTQTPRYLIKTRGQQVTLSCSPISGHRSVSWYQQTPGQGLQFLFEYFSETQRNKGNFPGRFSGRQFSNSRSEMNVSTLELGDSALYLCASSLGDFSYEQYFGPGTRLTVT.

This chain uses TRBV19 with TRBJ1-6; the TCRdb D gene call, TRBD1, has no DNA to confirm it. The CDR3 runs 15 residues. The germline CDR1 and CDR2 sequences are LNHDA and SQIVND (reference sequence). The chain's CDR3 is CASSIWVAQGSPLHF.

The chain joins TRBV6-6 to TRBJ1-3. Germline CDR1 and CDR2: MNHNY and SVGAGI (reference sequence). CDR3 length: 14 residues. The CDR3 sequence: CASSYSSRGNTIYF.